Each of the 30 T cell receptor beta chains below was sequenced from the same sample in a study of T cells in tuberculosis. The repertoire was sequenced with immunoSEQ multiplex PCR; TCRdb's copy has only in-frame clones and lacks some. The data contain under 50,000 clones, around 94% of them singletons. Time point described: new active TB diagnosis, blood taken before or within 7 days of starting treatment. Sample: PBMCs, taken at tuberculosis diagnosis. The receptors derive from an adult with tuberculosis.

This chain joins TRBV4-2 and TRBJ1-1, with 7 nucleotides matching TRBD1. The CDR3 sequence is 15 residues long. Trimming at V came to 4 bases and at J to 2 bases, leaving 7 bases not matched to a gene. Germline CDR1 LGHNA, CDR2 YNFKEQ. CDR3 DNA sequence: TGTGCCAGCAGCCCACCGGGACAGAGAAACACTGAAGCTTTCTTT. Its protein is CASSPPGQRNTEAFF.

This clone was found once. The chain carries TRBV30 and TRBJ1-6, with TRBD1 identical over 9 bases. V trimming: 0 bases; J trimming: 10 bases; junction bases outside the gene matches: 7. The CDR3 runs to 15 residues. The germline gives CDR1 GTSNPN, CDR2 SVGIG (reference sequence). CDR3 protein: CAWSVRQGGGSPLHF. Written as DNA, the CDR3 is TGTGCCTGGAGTGTTAGACAGGGGGGCGGCTCACCCCTCCACTTT. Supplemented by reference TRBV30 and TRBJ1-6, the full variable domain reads SQTIHQWPATLVQPVGSPLSLECTVEGTSNPNLYWYRQAAGRGLQLLFYSVGIGQISSEVPQNLSASRPQDRQFILSSKKLLLSDSGFYLCAWSVRQGGGSPLHFGNGTRLTVT.

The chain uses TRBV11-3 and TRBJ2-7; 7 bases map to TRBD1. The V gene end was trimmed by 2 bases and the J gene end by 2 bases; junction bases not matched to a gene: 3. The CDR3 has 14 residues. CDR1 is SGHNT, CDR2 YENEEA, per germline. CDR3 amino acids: CASSLIDRAYEQYF. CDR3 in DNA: TGTGCCAGCAGCTTAATCGACAGGGCCTACGAGCAGTACTTC.

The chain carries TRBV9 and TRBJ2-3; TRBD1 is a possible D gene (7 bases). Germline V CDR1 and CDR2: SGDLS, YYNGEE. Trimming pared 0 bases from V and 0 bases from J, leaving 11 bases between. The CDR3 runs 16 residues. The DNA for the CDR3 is TGTGCCAGCAGCGTAGCAGGGGGGCAAAGCACAGATACGCAGTATTTT. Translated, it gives CASSVAGGQSTDTQYF.

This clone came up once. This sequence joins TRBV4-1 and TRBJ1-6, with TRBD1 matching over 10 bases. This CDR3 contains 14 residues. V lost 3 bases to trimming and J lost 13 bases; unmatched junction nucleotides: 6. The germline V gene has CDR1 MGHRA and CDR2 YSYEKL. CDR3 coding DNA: TGCGCCAGCAGCCAGGGGACAGGGGAAATCCCCCTCCACTTT. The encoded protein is CASSQGTGEIPLHF.

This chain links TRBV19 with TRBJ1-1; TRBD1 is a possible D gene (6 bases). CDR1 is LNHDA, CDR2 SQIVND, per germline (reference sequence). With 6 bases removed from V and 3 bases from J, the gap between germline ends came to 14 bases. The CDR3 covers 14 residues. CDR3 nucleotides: TGTGCCAGTAGCGGGGGGGCGGGATACACTGAAGCTTTCTTT. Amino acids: CASSGGAGYTEAFF. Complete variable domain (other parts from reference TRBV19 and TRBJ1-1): DGGITQSPKYLFRKEGQNVTLSCEQNLNHDAMYWYRQDPGQGLRLIYYSQIVNDFQKGDIAEGYSVSREKKESFPLTVTSAQKNPTAFYLCASSGGAGYTEAFFGQGTRLTVV.

The CDR3 DNA reads as TGTGCTAGTGTCATGAGGGGGAGCTCCTACAATGAGCAGTTCTTC. It yields the protein CASVMRGSSYNEQFF. This rearrangement joins TRBV12-5 to TRBJ2-1, with a possible D match to TRBD1 (6 bases). The CDR3 has 15 residues. Germline V gene lookup returns CDR1 LGHNT and CDR2 FRNRAP. The V end was cut by 7 bases, the J end by 0 bases, with 13 bases between.

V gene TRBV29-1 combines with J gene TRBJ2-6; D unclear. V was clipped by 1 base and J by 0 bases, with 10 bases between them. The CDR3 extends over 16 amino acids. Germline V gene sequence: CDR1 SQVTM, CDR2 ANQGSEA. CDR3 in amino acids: CSVEVWPGSGANVLTF. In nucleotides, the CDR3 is TGCAGCGTTGAAGTGTGGCCGGGCTCTGGGGCCAACGTCCTGACTTTC.

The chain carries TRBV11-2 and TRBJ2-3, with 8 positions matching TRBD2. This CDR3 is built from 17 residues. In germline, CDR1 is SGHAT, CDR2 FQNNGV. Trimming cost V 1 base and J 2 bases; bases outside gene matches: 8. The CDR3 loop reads CASSLGAGAGTTDTQYF. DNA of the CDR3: TGTGCCAGCAGCTTAGGAGCGGGAGCGGGGACCACAGATACGCAGTATTTT.

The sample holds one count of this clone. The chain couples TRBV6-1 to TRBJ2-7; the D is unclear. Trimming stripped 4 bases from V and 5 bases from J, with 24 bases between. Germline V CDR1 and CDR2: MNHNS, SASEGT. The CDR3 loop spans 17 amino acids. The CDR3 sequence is CASSVRGFLATIDEQYF. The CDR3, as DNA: TGTGCCAGCAGTGTCCGAGGATTCCTTGCTACTATTGACGAGCAGTACTTC.

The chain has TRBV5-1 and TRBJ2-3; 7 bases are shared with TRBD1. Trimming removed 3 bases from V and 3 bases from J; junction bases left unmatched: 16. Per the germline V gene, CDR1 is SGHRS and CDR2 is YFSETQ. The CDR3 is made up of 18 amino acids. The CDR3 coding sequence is TGCGCCAGCAGCTCCCCCCCTGGGGGCGGCAGGGGGACAGATACGCAGTATTTT. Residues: CASSSPPGGGRGTDTQYF.

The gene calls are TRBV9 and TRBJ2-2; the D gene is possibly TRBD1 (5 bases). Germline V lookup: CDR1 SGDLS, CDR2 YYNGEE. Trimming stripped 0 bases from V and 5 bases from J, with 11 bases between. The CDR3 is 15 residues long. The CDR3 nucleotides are TGTGCCAGCAGCGTAGACCAGGGTTTGACCGGGGAGCTGTTTTTT. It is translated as CASSVDQGLTGELFF.

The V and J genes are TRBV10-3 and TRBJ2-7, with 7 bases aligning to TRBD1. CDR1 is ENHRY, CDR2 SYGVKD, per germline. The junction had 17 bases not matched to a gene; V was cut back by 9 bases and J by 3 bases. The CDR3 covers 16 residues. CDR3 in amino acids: CAISGGTGSQGYEQYF. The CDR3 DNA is TGTGCCATTTCAGGGGGAACAGGGAGCCAGGGCTACGAGCAGTACTTC.

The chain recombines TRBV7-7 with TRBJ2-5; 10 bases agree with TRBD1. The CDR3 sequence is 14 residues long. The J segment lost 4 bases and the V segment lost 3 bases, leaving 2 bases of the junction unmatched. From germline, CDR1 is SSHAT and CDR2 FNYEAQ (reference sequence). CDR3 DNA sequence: TGTGCCAGCAGCTTTAGGACAGGGGGAGAGACCCAGTACTTC. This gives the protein CASSFRTGGETQYF.

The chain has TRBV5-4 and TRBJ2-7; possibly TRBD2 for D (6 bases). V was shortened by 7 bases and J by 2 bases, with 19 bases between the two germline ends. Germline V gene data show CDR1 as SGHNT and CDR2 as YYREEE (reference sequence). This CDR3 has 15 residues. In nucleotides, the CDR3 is TGTGCCAGCTCATCTACGGGCGGAGGGGCCTACGAGCAGTACTTC. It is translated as CASSSTGGGAYEQYF.

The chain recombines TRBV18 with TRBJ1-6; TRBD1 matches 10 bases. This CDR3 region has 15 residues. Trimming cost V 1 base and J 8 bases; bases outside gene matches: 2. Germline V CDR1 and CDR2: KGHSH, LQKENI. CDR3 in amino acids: CASSPRDRGDSPLHF. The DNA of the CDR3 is TGTGCCAGCTCACCACGGGACAGGGGTGATTCACCCCTCCACTTT.

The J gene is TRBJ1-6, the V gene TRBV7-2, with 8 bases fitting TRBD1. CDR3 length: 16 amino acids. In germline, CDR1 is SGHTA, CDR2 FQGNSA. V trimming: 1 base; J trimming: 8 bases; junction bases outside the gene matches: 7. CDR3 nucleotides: TGTGCCAGCAGCTTAGTGTACAGGGGGTATGATTCACCCCTCCACTTT. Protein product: CASSLVYRGYDSPLHF.

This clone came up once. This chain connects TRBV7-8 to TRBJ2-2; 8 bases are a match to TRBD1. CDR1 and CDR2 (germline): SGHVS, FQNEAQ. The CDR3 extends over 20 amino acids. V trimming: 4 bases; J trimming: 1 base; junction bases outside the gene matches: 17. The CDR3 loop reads CASSSSRGRGHFKNTGELFF. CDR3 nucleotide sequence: TGTGCCAGCAGCTCATCTCGGGGCAGGGGGCATTTTAAGAACACCGGGGAGCTGTTTTTT.

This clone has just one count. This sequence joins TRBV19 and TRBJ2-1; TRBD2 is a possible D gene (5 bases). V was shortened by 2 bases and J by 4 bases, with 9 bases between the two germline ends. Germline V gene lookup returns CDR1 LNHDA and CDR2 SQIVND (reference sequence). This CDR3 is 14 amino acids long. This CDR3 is CASSIIPGYNEQFF. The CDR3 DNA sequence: TGTGCCAGTAGTATAATACCGGGATACAATGAGCAGTTCTTC.

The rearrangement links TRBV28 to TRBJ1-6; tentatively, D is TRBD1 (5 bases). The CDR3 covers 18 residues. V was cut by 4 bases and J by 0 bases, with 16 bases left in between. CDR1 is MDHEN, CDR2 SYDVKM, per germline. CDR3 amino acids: CASSSRPGLSSYNSPLHF. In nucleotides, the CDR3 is TGTGCCAGCAGTTCCCGCCCGGGACTGAGCTCCTATAATTCACCCCTCCACTTT.

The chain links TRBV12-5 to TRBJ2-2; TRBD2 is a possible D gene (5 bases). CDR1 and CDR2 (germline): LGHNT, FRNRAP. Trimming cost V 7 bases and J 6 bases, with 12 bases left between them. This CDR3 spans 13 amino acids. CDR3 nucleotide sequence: TGTGCTAGTGCCCTGGACTCTCCCGGGGAGCTGTTTTTT. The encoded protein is CASALDSPGELFF.

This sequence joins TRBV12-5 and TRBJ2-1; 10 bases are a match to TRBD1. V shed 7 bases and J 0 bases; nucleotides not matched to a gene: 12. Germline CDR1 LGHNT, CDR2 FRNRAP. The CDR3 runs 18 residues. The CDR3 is CASAKGQGSSSSYNEQFF. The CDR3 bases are TGTGCTAGTGCTAAGGGACAGGGGTCCTCGAGCTCCTACAATGAGCAGTTCTTC.

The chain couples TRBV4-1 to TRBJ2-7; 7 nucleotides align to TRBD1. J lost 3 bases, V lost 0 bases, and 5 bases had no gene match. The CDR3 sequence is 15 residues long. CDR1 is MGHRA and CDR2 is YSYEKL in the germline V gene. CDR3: CASSQDTWTGYEQYF. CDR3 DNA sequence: TGCGCCAGCAGCCAAGACACTTGGACAGGCTACGAGCAGTACTTC.

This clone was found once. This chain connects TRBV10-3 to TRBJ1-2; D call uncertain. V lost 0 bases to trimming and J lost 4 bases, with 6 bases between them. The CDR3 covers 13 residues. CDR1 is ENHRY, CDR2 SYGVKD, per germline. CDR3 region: CAISESAGYGYTF. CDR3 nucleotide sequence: TGTGCCATCAGTGAGTCGGCAGGCTATGGCTACACCTTC.

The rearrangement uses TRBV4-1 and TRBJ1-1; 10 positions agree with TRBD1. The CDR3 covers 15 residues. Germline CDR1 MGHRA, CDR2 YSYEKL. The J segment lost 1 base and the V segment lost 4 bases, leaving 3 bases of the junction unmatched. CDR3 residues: CASSPWTGGNTEAFF. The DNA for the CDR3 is TGCGCCAGCAGCCCCTGGACAGGGGGGAACACTGAAGCTTTCTTT.

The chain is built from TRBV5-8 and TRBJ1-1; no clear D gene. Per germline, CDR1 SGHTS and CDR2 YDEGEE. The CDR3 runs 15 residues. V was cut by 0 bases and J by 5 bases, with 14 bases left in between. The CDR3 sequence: CASSLDGTPQTEAFF. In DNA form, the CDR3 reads TGTGCCAGCAGCTTGGATGGTACCCCACAGACTGAAGCTTTCTTT.

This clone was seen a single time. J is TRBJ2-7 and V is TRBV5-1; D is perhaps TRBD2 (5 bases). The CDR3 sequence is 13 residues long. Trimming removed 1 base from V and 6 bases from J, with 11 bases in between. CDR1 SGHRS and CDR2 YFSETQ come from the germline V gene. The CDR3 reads CASSLSVAGEQYF. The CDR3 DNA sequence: TGCGCCAGCAGCTTGAGCGTGGCGGGCGAGCAGTACTTC.

The DNA for the CDR3 is TGTGCCAGCAGGGGTAGCGGGGGCTCACCCTCCAATACGCAGTATTTT. Translated, it gives CASRGSGGSPSNTQYF. The chain links TRBV2 to TRBJ2-3, with TRBD2 matching 9 bases. The trim removed 6 bases at V and 7 bases at J, leaving 14 bases unmatched. The germline gives CDR1 SNHLY, CDR2 FYNNEI. CDR3 length: 16 amino acids.

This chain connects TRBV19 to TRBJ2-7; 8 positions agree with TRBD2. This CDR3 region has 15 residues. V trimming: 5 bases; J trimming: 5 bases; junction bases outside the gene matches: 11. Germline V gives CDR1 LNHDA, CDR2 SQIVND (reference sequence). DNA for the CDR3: TGTGCCAGTAGTGCTCTGACTAGCGACTGGAACGAGCAGTACTTC. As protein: CASSALTSDWNEQYF.

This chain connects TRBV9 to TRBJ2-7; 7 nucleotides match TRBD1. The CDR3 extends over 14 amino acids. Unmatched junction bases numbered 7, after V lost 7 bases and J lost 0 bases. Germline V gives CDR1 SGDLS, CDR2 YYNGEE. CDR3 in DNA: TGTGCCAGCCCTGGGGACAGCGGCTCCTACGAGCAGTACTTC. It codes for CASPGDSGSYEQYF.